The 15 T cell receptor beta chains listed next were all sequenced from one sample in a study of blood T cell repertoires in COVID-19. TCRdb's table, derived via immunoSEQ multiplex PCR, lists solely in-frame clones and lacks some. The sample contains 390,000 or so clones, roughly 80% of which appear only once. Sequencing was performed on PBMCs or T cells enriched from blood (not recorded which). These receptors were obtained from a woman aged 45-59 years who had recovered from COVID-19.

The CDR3 reads CASSPRQRSTYEQYF. The CDR3 nucleotides are TGTGCCAGCAGCCCCCGACAGAGATCTACCTACGAGCAGTACTTC. This chain connects TRBV11-1 to TRBJ2-7; D is possibly TRBD1 (5 bases). The germline V gene has CDR1 SGHAT and CDR2 FQDESV (reference sequence). The CDR3 runs to 15 residues. Trimming pared 5 bases from V and 2 bases from J, leaving 16 bases between.

This clone was detected only once. The chain joins TRBV11-3 to TRBJ2-2; D is perhaps TRBD1 (6 bases). Germline CDR1 SGHNT, CDR2 YENEEA. The CDR3 consists of 15 residues. V was trimmed by 3 bases and J by 6 bases, leaving 14 bases between them. CDR3: CASSFRGKGAGELFF. CDR3 DNA sequence: TGTGCCAGCAGCTTTAGGGGGAAGGGTGCCGGGGAGCTGTTTTTT. Drawing the rest from reference TRBV11-3 and TRBJ2-2, the complete variable domain is EAGVVQSPRYKIIEKKQPVAFWCNPISGHNTLYWYLQNLGQGPELLIRYENEEAVDDSQLPKDRFSAERLKGVDSTLKIQPAELGDSAVYLCASSFRGKGAGELFFGEGSRLTVL.

The chain links TRBV19 to TRBJ2-1; TRBD1 agrees at 7 bases. The trim removed 7 bases at V and 0 bases at J, leaving 3 bases unmatched. Germline CDR1 and CDR2: LNHDA and SQIVND (reference sequence). The CDR3 consists of 14 residues. The chain's CDR3 is CASKTGSSYNEQFF. CDR3 nucleotides: TGTGCCAGTAAGACAGGGAGCTCCTACAATGAGCAGTTCTTC.

This clone was detected only once. The V call is TRBV7-9, the J call TRBJ2-3; TRBD2 aligns across 11 bases. With 3 bases clipped from V and 4 bases from J, the junction kept 3 bases outside the gene matches. Germline loops: CDR1 SEHNR, CDR2 FQNEAQ (reference sequence). The CDR3 covers 15 residues. The CDR3 region is CASSFTSGGPDTQYF. CDR3 DNA: TGTGCCAGCAGCTTCACTAGCGGGGGCCCAGATACGCAGTATTTT.

This chain joins TRBV9 and TRBJ2-3; D may be TRBD2 (5 bases). Germline V gene data show CDR1 as SGDLS and CDR2 as YYNGEE. The CDR3 contains 14 residues. Trimming took 4 bases from V and 0 from J, leaving 9 bases between them. CDR3 bases: TGTGCCAGCAGCCCCCGGACTAGCACAGATACGCAGTATTTT. Its translation: CASSPRTSTDTQYF. Looking up the rest from reference TRBV9 and TRBJ2-3 gives the full variable domain: DSGVTQTPKHLITATGQRVTLRCSPRSGDLSVYWYQQSLDQGLQFLIQYYNGEERAKGNILERFSAQQFPDLHSELNLSSLELGDSALYFCASSPRTSTDTQYFGPGTRLTVL.

The genes are TRBV30 and TRBJ2-1, with D possibly matching TRBD2 (6 bases). The CDR3 runs to 14 residues. Trimming took 5 bases from V and 0 from J, leaving 11 bases between them. Germline CDR1 is GTSNPN and CDR2 is SVGIG (reference sequence). In DNA form, the CDR3 reads TGTGCCTGGGAGGACGGGAGCTCCTACAATGAGCAGTTCTTC. Its protein product is CAWEDGSSYNEQFF. The variable domain in full, with the rest retrieved from reference TRBV30 and TRBJ2-1, is SQTIHQWPATLVQPVGSPLSLECTVEGTSNPNLYWYRQAAGRGLQLLFYSVGIGQISSEVPQNLSASRPQDRQFILSSKKLLLSDSGFYLCAWEDGSSYNEQFFGPGTRLTVL.

J is TRBJ2-1 and V is TRBV6-5; 8 bases map to TRBD2. J lost 9 bases, V lost 7 bases, and 8 bases had no gene match. Per the germline V gene, CDR1 is MNHEY and CDR2 is SVGAGI. The CDR3 contains 13 residues. CDR3 DNA: TGTGCCAGCACTAGACAGGCGGGGGGTGAGCAGTTCTTC. It specifies CASTRQAGGEQFF.

The chain uses TRBV7-9 and TRBJ1-2; D unclear. The germline V gene encodes CDR1 SEHNR and CDR2 FQNEAQ (reference sequence). The CDR3 covers 15 residues. Trimming pared 5 bases from V and 5 bases from J, leaving 18 bases between. CDR3: CASSPSGRLGYGYTF. For the CDR3, the DNA is TGTGCCAGCAGCCCGTCGGGGAGACTGGGATATGGCTACACCTTC.

V usage is TRBV7-9 and J usage is TRBJ1-3; no definite D call. V was cut by 3 bases and J by 0 bases, with 6 bases left in between. The CDR3 runs 14 residues. Germline values: CDR1 SEHNR, CDR2 FQNEAQ (reference sequence). This CDR3 reads CASSFEDSGNTIYF. CDR3 bases: TGTGCCAGCAGCTTTGAGGACTCTGGAAACACCATATATTTT.

The chain is built from TRBV19 and TRBJ2-5, with D maybe TRBD1 (6 bases). The CDR3 is 13 residues long. The V end lost 8 bases, the J end lost 2 bases, and 12 bases lay between the germline ends. Germline CDR1 is LNHDA and CDR2 is SQIVND (reference sequence). The CDR3, as DNA: TGTGCCAGTCGCGGACAGCCTCAAGAGACCCAGTACTTC. Its translation: CASRGQPQETQYF. Complete variable domain (other parts from reference TRBV19 and TRBJ2-5): DGGITQSPKYLFRKEGQNVTLSCEQNLNHDAMYWYRQDPGQGLRLIYYSQIVNDFQKGDIAEGYSVSREKKESFPLTVTSAQKNPTAFYLCASRGQPQETQYFGPGTRLLVL.

The J gene is TRBJ2-1, the V gene TRBV7-9; 9 bases line up with TRBD2. This CDR3 has 18 amino acids. V shed 1 base, J shed 6 bases, and the junction held 13 bases outside the gene matches. Per germline, CDR1 SEHNR and CDR2 FQNEAQ (reference sequence). The CDR3 DNA is TGTGCCAGCAGCTTAGGGGGATTCGGCGGGAGGGTCGGCAATGAGCAGTTCTTC. This translates into CASSLGGFGGRVGNEQFF.

The V gene is TRBV7-8, the J gene TRBJ2-7; 10 bases agree with TRBD1. With V trimmed by 2 bases and J by 5 bases, 9 bases remained unmatched. The CDR3 has 16 residues. CDR1 is SGHVS and CDR2 is FQNEAQ in the germline V gene. CDR3 sequence (DNA): TGTGCCAGCAGCTTACTTGGACAGGGGGGATTCCACGAGCAGTACTTC. It translates to CASSLLGQGGFHEQYF.

This clone has only a few counts. The gene calls are TRBV28 and TRBJ1-5, with D perhaps TRBD1 (5 bases). Per germline, CDR1 MDHEN and CDR2 SYDVKM. The CDR3 totals 14 residues. The V end lost 3 bases, the J end lost 4 bases, and 10 bases lay between the germline ends. The CDR3 DNA is TGTGCCAGCAGTTTGCAGGGCCCAAATCAGCCCCAGCATTTT. As protein: CASSLQGPNQPQHF.

The J gene is TRBJ2-7, the V gene TRBV5-1, with 9 bases that match TRBD1. The length of the CDR3 is 15 residues. The ends lost 4 bases at V and 0 bases at J; junction bases unmatched: 5. CDR1 and CDR2 (germline): SGHRS, YFSETQ. This chain's CDR3 is CASSDRGGTSYEQYF. The CDR3 coding sequence is TGCGCCAGCAGCGACAGGGGGGGAACCTCCTACGAGCAGTACTTC.

The chain combines TRBV15 with TRBJ2-1, with 7 bases identical to TRBD2. Germline values: CDR1 LNHNV, CDR2 YYDKDF (reference sequence). This CDR3 spans 14 amino acids. Trimming cost V 0 bases and J 10 bases; bases outside gene matches: 6. The CDR3 sequence is CATSRDNGGVEQFF. Written as DNA, the CDR3 is TGTGCCACCAGCAGAGATAATGGGGGGGTCGAGCAGTTCTTC.